This record covers a single T cell receptor beta chain. Its target is unknown. Sequencing was performed with immunoSEQ multiplex PCR; in TCRdb, only in-frame clones are kept and a portion is missing. The repertoire holds approximately 180,000 clones, 85% to 95% seen once, with more than 0.85% in the top ten. This sample was taken from a study of T cell responses to AZD1222 COVID-19 vaccine. Points from the study as a whole: Donors were chiefly white British, with a greater number of females, and clonal diversity was perhaps underestimated. Reports indicate that nearly half of spike-specific TCRs are directed at unmutated variant regions. Scientists sampled the repertoires only once the peak T cell response had passed. The CD4 TCRs associated with vaccination extended across spike and predominated at 160-218 and 743-854.

The starting material was peripheral blood, obtained 28 days after the second dose of the MenACWY control vaccine. The receptor's source is an adult who received the MenACWY meningococcal vaccine as a control.

CDR3 residues: CASSWGQGPSTDTQYF. The CDR3 DNA reads as TGTGCCAGCAGCTGGGGACAGGGGCCCAGCACAGATACGCAGTATTTT. The genes are TRBV5-4 and TRBJ2-3; TRBD1 matches 10 bases. The CDR3 length is 16 residues. CDR1 and CDR2 from the germline V gene are SGHNT and YYREEE (reference sequence). V shed 3 bases, J shed 0 bases, and the junction held 4 bases outside the gene matches.